The TCR beta chain under discussion was sequenced for a study of blood T cell repertoires in COVID-19. About the research overall: Samples taken during acute and convalescent COVID-19 were collected in the United States, Italy and Spain. PBMCs, B-cell-depleted T cells, or T cells provided the cDNA or gDNA that made up the material.

Original processing methods: Nucleated cell counts were estimated from reference gene primer amplification. Using immunoSEQ multiplex PCR, the repertoire was profiled, and TCRdb retains in-frame clones only, with some absent. That table is the source of V, J and clone size, and D and trimming were worked out from the DNA. The sample consists of roughly 120,000 clones, approximately 80% of them appearing once. Germline V lookup: CDR1 LGHDT, CDR2 YNNKEL (reference sequence). CDR3 length: 14 residues. V lost 3 bases to trimming and J lost 8 bases; unmatched junction nucleotides: 8. Concerning this clone itself: The sample carries other DNA sequences with the same CDR3.

The chain carries TRBV3-1 (or the pseudogene TRBV3-2) and TRBJ1-2; 8 nucleotides agree with TRBD1. This TCR came from a man in his 70s with acute or convalescent COVID-19. Sequenced material: peripheral blood. The CDR3 region is CASSQAQGAGGYTF. In nucleotides, the CDR3 is TGTGCCAGCAGCCAGGCTCAGGGGGCAGGAGGCTACACCTTC.